A single sample gave rise to the 25 T cell receptor beta chains below, sequenced in a study of graft-versus-host responses after intestinal transplantation. Once graft tissue had been processed, intraepithelial and lamina propria lymphocytes were released. TCRdb's copy holds only in-frame clones and misses some; the assay was immunoSEQ multiplex PCR. Among about 7,700 clones listed, about three quarters were seen once. Sequencing was performed on ileum tissue, taken roughly 230 days after intestinal transplant. The source is a human patient who received an intestinal transplant, so some T cells may come from the graft donor.

This clone was seen a single time. This chain uses TRBV28 with TRBJ2-3; D uncertain. The germline CDR1 and CDR2 sequences are MDHEN and SYDVKM. V lost 2 bases to trimming and J lost 0 bases, with 18 bases between them. CDR3 length equals 18 residues. The CDR3 nucleotides are TGTGCCAGCAGTTTACCCTGCTCTTCGGGTTCTAGCACAGATACGCAGTATTTT. Encoded protein: CASSLPCSSGSSTDTQYF.

The V gene is TRBV9, the J gene TRBJ2-3, with a tentative D call TRBD1 (6 bases). The germline V gene has CDR1 SGDLS and CDR2 YYNGEE. V was cut by 3 bases and J by 2 bases, with 19 bases left in between. This CDR3 is 17 amino acids long. CDR3 residues: CASSAITGHRNTDTQYF. In DNA, the CDR3 is TGTGCCAGCAGCGCTATCACGGGACACAGGAACACAGATACGCAGTATTTT.

This clone was seen more than once but under ten times. This sequence joins TRBV29-1 and TRBJ2-7, with D possibly being TRBD2 (7 bases). Germline assignment: CDR1 SQVTM and CDR2 ANQGSEA. The V and J ends lost 6 bases and 5 bases respectively, with 26 bases between them. This CDR3 comprises 16 residues. The CDR3 is CSVQGRGGGSYDEQYF. The CDR3 DNA follows: TGCAGCGTCCAGGGCAGGGGAGGGGGGAGCTATGACGAGCAGTACTTC.

This clone was observed a few times. This chain joins TRBV7-9 and TRBJ1-2; D not certain. The CDR3 has 14 residues. V lost 1 base, J lost 7 bases, and 13 bases lay in between. The germline V gene has CDR1 SEHNR and CDR2 FQNEAQ (reference sequence). CDR3 residues: CASSLDWASGGYTF. Here the CDR3 DNA reads TGTGCCAGCAGCTTAGATTGGGCCTCTGGTGGCTACACCTTC.

CDR3 protein: CASSPPTDRSTEAFF. The DNA of the CDR3 is TGTGCCAGCAGCCCACCTACAGACAGGTCTACTGAAGCTTTCTTT. V and J are TRBV6-6 and TRBJ1-1, with D tentatively TRBD1 (6 bases). CDR1 is MNHNY and CDR2 is SVGAGI in the germline V gene (reference sequence). There are 15 residues in the CDR3. Trimming left V 6 bases short and J 5 bases short, with 19 bases between.

This chain uses TRBV7-2 with TRBJ1-6; TRBD1 matches 7 bases. V was clipped by 5 bases and J by 6 bases; unmatched bases: 1. Germline-derived CDR1 and CDR2 are SGHTA and FQGNSA. The CDR3 consists of 13 residues. The CDR3 spells CASSRDSNSPLHF. Here the CDR3 DNA reads TGTGCCAGCAGCCGGGACAGTAATTCACCCCTCCACTTT. Combining the CDR3 with reference TRBV7-2 and TRBJ1-6 gives the whole variable domain GAGVSQSPSNKVTEKGKDVELRCDPISGHTALYWYRQSLGQGLEFLIYFQGNSAPDKSGLPSDRFSAERTGGSVSTLTIQRTQQEDSAVYLCASSRDSNSPLHFGNGTRLTVT.

This clone appeared a few times. The chain combines TRBV5-6 with TRBJ2-7; 10 bases line up with TRBD1. The CDR3 sequence is 15 residues long. Germline CDR1 is SGHDT and CDR2 is YYEEEE. V was pared by 4 bases and J by 3 bases, with 7 bases of the junction left unmatched. This CDR3 reads CASSARDRGFYEQYF. The CDR3 DNA is TGTGCCAGCAGCGCCCGGGACAGGGGATTCTACGAGCAGTACTTC. The full variable domain, in which reference TRBV5-6 and TRBJ2-7 provide the parts outside the CDR3, is DAGVTQSPTHLIKTRGQQVTLRCSPKSGHDTVSWYQQALGQGPQFIFQYYEEEERQRGNFPDRFSGHQFPNYSSELNVNALLLGDSALYLCASSARDRGFYEQYFGPGTRLTVT.

V usage is TRBV7-2 and J usage is TRBJ2-7; D is uncertain. V was cut by 1 base and J by 6 bases, with 10 bases left in between. The CDR3 sequence is 13 residues long. Germline V gives CDR1 SGHTA, CDR2 FQGNSA. In DNA, the CDR3 is TGTGCCAGCAGCTTAGGGCGCGGAGTCGAGCAGTACTTC. Translated: CASSLGRGVEQYF.

Points on this clone: Other DNA sequences from this sample encode an identical CDR3 as well. The chain combines TRBV15 with TRBJ2-5, with D maybe TRBD1 (6 bases). V was cut by 0 bases and J by 2 bases, with 7 bases left in between. Germline loops: CDR1 LNHNV, CDR2 YYDKDF (reference sequence). The CDR3 runs 14 residues. Here the CDR3 reads CATSRDRGQETQYF. The CDR3 region has the DNA TGTGCCACCAGCAGAGACAGGGGTCAAGAGACCCAGTACTTC.

The V call is TRBV5-4, the J call TRBJ2-3; maybe TRBD2 (7 bases). CDR3 length: 12 amino acids. Germline CDR1 is SGHNT and CDR2 is YYREEE (reference sequence). Deletions cut 5 bases from V and 14 bases from J, with 18 bases between. The CDR3 DNA is TGTGCCAGCAGAATCACGGGGGGCCCTGCGTATTTT. Translating it yields CASRITGGPAYF. Complete variable domain (other parts from reference TRBV5-4 and TRBJ2-3): ETGVTQSPTHLIKTRGQQVTLRCSSQSGHNTVSWYQQALGQGPQFIFQYYREEENGRGNFPPRFSGLQFPNYSSELNVNALELDDSALYLCASRITGGPAYFGPGTRLTVL.

CDR3: CASSLITSGFTQYF. As DNA, the CDR3 is TGCGCCAGCAGCTTGATAACTAGCGGATTTACGCAGTATTTT. The chain carries TRBV5-1 and TRBJ2-3; 8 bases line up with TRBD2. Unmatched junction bases numbered 6, after V lost 1 base and J lost 8 bases. Germline-derived CDR1 and CDR2 are SGHRS and YFSETQ. The CDR3 has 14 residues.

The chain uses TRBV30 and TRBJ1-6, with 8 bases that match TRBD1. The CDR3 consists of 16 residues. Germline V gene sequence: CDR1 GTSNPN, CDR2 SVGIG (reference sequence). The trim removed 5 bases at V and 2 bases at J, leaving 8 bases unmatched. CDR3 sequence reads: CAWSNPQGAYNSPLHF. DNA of the CDR3: TGTGCCTGGTCAAACCCACAGGGGGCCTATAATTCACCCCTCCACTTT.

V gene TRBV9 combines with J gene TRBJ1-1; D not resolved. CDR1 and CDR2 from the germline V gene are SGDLS and YYNGEE. This CDR3 region has 16 residues. V lost 0 bases and J lost 0, with 12 bases in between. The CDR3 nucleotides are TGTGCCAGCAGCGTAGGATTTGGGCTCATGAACACTGAAGCTTTCTTT. As protein: CASSVGFGLMNTEAFF.

This chain uses TRBV11-2 with TRBJ2-3; D is unclear. CDR3 length: 17 amino acids. Germline CDR1 and CDR2: SGHAT and FQNNGV. The V end was cut by 3 bases, the J end by 2 bases, with 18 bases between. DNA for the CDR3: TGTGCCAGCAGCTTGTTCCTAGAAGTAGCTATCACAGATACGCAGTATTTT. Encoded protein: CASSLFLEVAITDTQYF.

J is TRBJ1-6 and V is TRBV5-1; 8 nucleotides agree with TRBD1. The V and J ends lost 0 bases and 7 bases, in that order; junction bases with no gene match: 3. CDR3 length: 15 residues. The V gene's germline CDR1 is SGHRS and CDR2 YFSETQ. This CDR3 is CASSLVAGGNSPLHF. CDR3 bases: TGCGCCAGCAGCTTGGTGGCAGGGGGCAATTCACCCCTCCACTTT. Drawing the rest from reference TRBV5-1 and TRBJ1-6, the complete variable domain is KAGVTQTPRYLIKTRGQQVTLSCSPISGHRSVSWYQQTPGQGLQFLFEYFSETQRNKGNFPGRFSGRQFSNSRSEMNVSTLELGDSALYLCASSLVAGGNSPLHFGNGTRLTVT.

The gene calls are TRBV14 and TRBJ2-7; perhaps TRBD2 as D (6 bases). V dropped 8 bases and J dropped 0 bases, with 11 bases sitting between them. The germline V gene has CDR1 SGHDN and CDR2 FVKESK. The CDR3 runs 13 residues. The CDR3 coding sequence is TGTGCCAGCCAGCGGGCAAACTCCTACGAGCAGTACTTC. Translated: CASQRANSYEQYF.

This clone appeared once. CDR3 nucleotides: TGCAGTGCTGGCAATACGCAGTATTTT. This gives the protein CSAGNTQYF. The chain uses TRBV20-1 and TRBJ2-3; D is uncertain. Trimming pared 5 bases from V and 7 bases from J, leaving 4 bases between. Germline CDR1 reads DFQATT; CDR2 reads SNEGSKA (reference sequence). CDR3 size: 9 residues.

V usage is TRBV28 and J usage is TRBJ2-7, with TRBD2 identical over 10 bases. CDR3 length equals 16 residues. Germline V gene lookup returns CDR1 MDHEN and CDR2 SYDVKM. With V trimmed by 4 bases and J by 1 base, 7 bases remained unmatched. The CDR3 region is CASSSSGTSASYEQYF. DNA for the CDR3: TGTGCCAGCAGTTCATCGGGGACTAGCGCTTCCTACGAGCAGTACTTC.

This clone was counted only a few times. The rearrangement uses TRBV27 and TRBJ1-2, with 8 bases identical to TRBD1. J was trimmed by 4 bases and V by 6 bases; bases with no gene match: 10. Germline values: CDR1 MNHEY, CDR2 SMNVEV (reference sequence). The CDR3 length is 15 residues. The CDR3 DNA sequence: TGTGCCAGCAGCATATCCCGGACAGGGCTCTATGGCTACACCTTC. This translates into CASSISRTGLYGYTF.

The chain uses TRBV5-6 and TRBJ2-7; no clear D gene. Germline CDR1 is SGHDT and CDR2 is YYEEEE. The CDR3 runs to 12 residues. V was clipped by 0 bases and J by 6 bases, with 7 bases between them. CDR3 amino acids: CASSLVSGEQYF. CDR3 DNA: TGTGCCAGCAGCTTGGTTTCGGGCGAGCAGTACTTC. The complete variable domain, with remaining parts taken from reference TRBV5-6 and TRBJ2-7, reads DAGVTQSPTHLIKTRGQQVTLRCSPKSGHDTVSWYQQALGQGPQFIFQYYEEEERQRGNFPDRFSGHQFPNYSSELNVNALLLGDSALYLCASSLVSGEQYFGPGTRLTVT.

The chain employs TRBV6-1 and TRBJ1-2, with 7 bases identical to TRBD1. This CDR3 is built from 13 residues. J was trimmed by 5 bases and V by 6 bases; bases with no gene match: 6. CDR1 is MNHNS, CDR2 SASEGT, per germline. In DNA, the CDR3 is TGTGCCAGCAGCAAAGGGACAGCTTATGGCTACACCTTC. Amino acid sequence: CASSKGTAYGYTF.

This CDR3 is CASSQDQGPHTGDEQFF. The CDR3 nucleotides read TGCGCCAGCAGCCAAGATCAGGGGCCTCATACCGGGGATGAGCAGTTCTTC. The genes are TRBV4-3 and TRBJ2-1; tentative D call: TRBD1 (6 bases). The V end lost 0 bases, the J end lost 8 bases, and 20 bases lay between the germline ends. CDR3 length: 17 amino acids. The germline V gene has CDR1 LGHNA and CDR2 YSLEER.

This clone was recorded a few times. The CDR3 is CATKREAATGELFF. Written as DNA, the CDR3 is TGTGCCACGAAGCGGGAGGCGGCCACCGGGGAGCTGTTTTTT. The chain joins TRBV19 to TRBJ2-2; TRBD2 matches 9 bases. Trimming removed 10 bases from V and 4 bases from J; junction bases left unmatched: 7. This CDR3 region has 14 residues. Looked up from germline, CDR1 is LNHDA and CDR2 is SQIVND (reference sequence).

This clone came up once. The DNA for the CDR3 is TGTGCCAGCAGTTTTCTTAGCGGGACGGAGACCCAGTACTTC. It encodes CASSFLSGTETQYF. The chain is built from TRBV28 and TRBJ2-5; 8 bases align to TRBD2. Trimming at V came to 3 bases and at J to 5 bases, leaving 5 bases not matched to a gene. This CDR3 region has 14 residues. Germline assignment: CDR1 MDHEN and CDR2 SYDVKM.

The CDR3 sequence: CASSLASGRVYEQYF. Here the CDR3 DNA reads TGTGCCAGCAGCTTAGCCAGCGGGAGGGTATACGAGCAGTACTTC. The V gene is TRBV11-3, the J gene TRBJ2-7; 10 nucleotides align to TRBD2. In germline, CDR1 is SGHNT, CDR2 YENEEA. V shed 1 base, J shed 4 bases, and the junction held 4 bases outside the gene matches. The length of the CDR3 is 15 residues.